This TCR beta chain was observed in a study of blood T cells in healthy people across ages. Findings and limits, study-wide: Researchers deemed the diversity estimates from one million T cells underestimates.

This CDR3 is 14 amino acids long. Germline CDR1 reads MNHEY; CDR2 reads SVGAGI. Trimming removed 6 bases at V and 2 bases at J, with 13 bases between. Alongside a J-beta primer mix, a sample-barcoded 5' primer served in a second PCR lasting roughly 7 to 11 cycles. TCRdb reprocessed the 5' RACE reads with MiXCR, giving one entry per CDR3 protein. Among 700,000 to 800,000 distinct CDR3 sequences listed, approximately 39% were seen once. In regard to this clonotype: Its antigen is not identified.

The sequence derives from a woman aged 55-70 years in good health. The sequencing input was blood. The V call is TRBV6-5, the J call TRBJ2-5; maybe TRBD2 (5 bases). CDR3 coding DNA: TGTGCCAGCAGACGACCGGGAAGACAAGAGACCCAGTACTTC. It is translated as CASRRPGRQETQYF.